These T cell receptor beta chains were read from a single sample in a study of T cells in tuberculosis. Sequencing used immunoSEQ multiplex PCR; TCRdb keeps in-frame clones, though not all of them. The sample has fewer than 40,000 clones, 94% seen once. The sequenced sample was PBMCs. The receptors derive from a donor between 10 and 35 years old with latent tuberculosis or without tuberculosis infection. Each CDR3 is given with its conserved first and last residue.

CDR3aa	j_gene	v_gene
CASSQEASGRADTQYF	TRBJ2-3	TRBV4-3
CASRPGLAGHQETQYF	TRBJ2-5	TRBV27
CASSTDGVSTDTQYF	TRBJ2-3	TRBV7-9
CASSQAGAGDTEAFF	TRBJ1-1	TRBV4-1
CASTLRQNYGYTF	TRBJ1-2	TRBV19
CAISLQAGSYNEQFF	TRBJ2-1	TRBV10-3
CASSLEQSTEQFF	TRBJ2-1	TRBV5-1
CASSLRGTSGIREQFF	TRBJ2-1	TRBV18
CASSTTTGGDEQFF	TRBJ2-1	TRBV25-1
CASSTSTGTETQYF	TRBJ2-5	TRBV5-1
CASSPSHSLREQYF	TRBJ2-7	TRBV14
CASTSREGIEAFF	TRBJ1-1	TRBV27
CASSRYSGTNNEQFF	TRBJ2-1	TRBV7-3
CASSVGPSQETQYF	TRBJ2-5	TRBV9
CASRLGGFSTGELFF	TRBJ2-2	TRBV5-1
CASSPGTSVNNEQFF	TRBJ2-1	TRBV6-5
CASSQAPDRAYGYTF	TRBJ1-2	TRBV4-3
CASSPMTGGYTEAFF	TRBJ1-1	TRBV18
CASSLLGGDSQETQYF	TRBJ2-5	TRBV5-6
CASSRLAELNEQFF	TRBJ2-1	TRBV28
CASSPGGLYTF	TRBJ1-2	TRBV7-9
CASSFRGTDTQYF	TRBJ2-3	TRBV5-6
CASSTFSNEQFF	TRBJ2-1	TRBV4-2
CASSEWDGRADTQYF	TRBJ2-3	TRBV10-1
CASNKRGTSAGGELFF	TRBJ2-2	TRBV7-2
CSGGLAGPQETQYF	TRBJ2-5	TRBV29-1
CSVDIPESYGYTF	TRBJ1-2	TRBV29-1
CASSDTGGADTGELFF	TRBJ2-2	TRBV25-1
CASSEGGQGVIGYTF	TRBJ1-2	TRBV6-1
CASSQGGHTGELFF	TRBJ2-2	TRBV5-4
CASSLRGLAGQETQYF	TRBJ2-5	TRBV4-1
CASSLGLAVYNEQFF	TRBJ2-1	TRBV7-9
CASSYSIAGAQKKLFF	TRBJ1-4	TRBV6-6
CASSLGGEDGYTF	TRBJ1-2	TRBV11-2
CASRGGSYEQYF	TRBJ2-7	TRBV5-1
CASQWSQGEVDTQYF	TRBJ2-3	TRBV6-1
CASSIRDNEVFF	TRBJ1-4	TRBV28
CASQGNSNQPQHF	TRBJ1-5	TRBV2
CASNRFPRTGITDTQYF	TRBJ2-3	TRBV5-5
CASSLVVDTDTQYF	TRBJ2-3	TRBV7-2
CATSRGRGYNEQFF	TRBJ2-1	TRBV15
CASSDSSDRQTIYGYTF	TRBJ1-2	TRBV2
CASSLSRRQGWGNQPQHF	TRBJ1-5	TRBV28
CASSLGGGSYEQYF	TRBJ2-7	TRBV5-1
CASSPYGQGLSYNEQFF	TRBJ2-1	TRBV7-9
CASSEIGTGVLYGYTF	TRBJ1-2	TRBV7-2
CASSYAGERTEAFF	TRBJ1-1	TRBV6-6
CASSLEVTVGEQYF	TRBJ2-7	TRBV5-1
CASSFQNQPQHF	TRBJ1-5	TRBV7-2
CSVETGNTEAFF	TRBJ1-1	TRBV29-1
CAISDGTEPYEQYF	TRBJ2-7	TRBV10-3
CASSSEGEGNIQYF	TRBJ2-4	TRBV7-9
CASSEARDPWDTQYF	TRBJ2-3	TRBV6-1
CASSFRTGASSYNEQFF	TRBJ2-1	TRBV5-4
CASSLDGGLGPTQYF	TRBJ2-5	TRBV7-6